A single sample gave rise to the 11 T cell receptor beta chains below, sequenced in a study of identical twins. TCRdb reprocessed the 5' RACE reads via MiXCR and lists one record per CDR3 protein. The repertoire holds 510,000 or so distinct CDR3 sequences, with approximately 16% as singletons. The sample also formed part of further work on yellow fever vaccine responses in identical twins.

Sequenced sample: CD4+ T cells sorted from blood. The origin of the receptors is a woman aged 18-29 years in good health.

The chain links TRBV19 to TRBJ2-3; TRBD2 matches at 10 bases. Germline V CDR1 and CDR2: LNHDA, SQIVND (reference sequence). J lost 2 bases, V lost 4 bases, and 6 bases had no gene match. The CDR3 is 16 residues long. CDR3 amino acids: CASSSLAGVSTDTQYF. In DNA form, the CDR3 reads TGTGCCAGTAGTAGCCTAGCGGGAGTCTCCACAGATACGCAGTATTTT.

J is TRBJ2-1 and V is TRBV6-1; 11 nucleotides align to TRBD2. The CDR3 spans 16 residues. Germline lookup yields CDR1 MNHNS and CDR2 SASEGT. Trimming removed 1 base from V and 8 bases from J; junction bases left unmatched: 7. CDR3 nucleotide sequence: TGTGCCAGCAGTGAAGTAGCGGGAGGGCCGGCACATGAGCAGTTCTTC. Amino acid sequence: CASSEVAGGPAHEQFF.

This clonotype was detected a few times. The rearrangement joins TRBV6-6 to TRBJ2-5; D may correspond to TRBD1 or TRBD2 (6 bases each). V was clipped by 6 bases and J by 4 bases, with 12 bases between them. CDR1 is MNHNY and CDR2 is SVGAGI in the germline V gene (reference sequence). The CDR3 has 13 amino acids. CDR3 sequence reads: CASRGAAGETQYF. As DNA, the CDR3 is TGTGCCAGCAGGGGGGCAGCGGGAGAGACCCAGTACTTC.

The sample holds a few counts of this clonotype. The J gene is TRBJ1-1, the V gene TRBV20-1, with 10 bases that match TRBD1. CDR1 and CDR2 (germline): DFQATT, SNEGSKA (reference sequence). The CDR3 sequence is 15 residues long. Trimming took 3 bases from V and 5 from J; bases not matched to a gene: 9. CDR3 DNA: TGCAGTGCTAGCCCGACAGGGGGCGCGGGGACTGAAGCTTTCTTT. Protein product: CSASPTGGAGTEAFF.

The J gene is TRBJ1-3, the V gene TRBV3-1; D gene ambiguous. The V end was cut by 3 bases, the J end by 0 bases, with 12 bases between. In germline, CDR1 is LGHDT, CDR2 YNNKEL (reference sequence). The CDR3 length is 16 residues. This CDR3 reads CASSQAPGSSGNTIYF. The CDR3 bases are TGTGCCAGCAGCCAGGCCCCGGGGAGCTCTGGAAACACCATATATTTT.

The gene calls are TRBV5-1 and TRBJ2-1, with 9 bases lining up with TRBD2. The ends lost 1 base at V and 5 bases at J; junction bases unmatched: 10. CDR3 length equals 17 residues. CDR1 and CDR2 from the germline V gene are SGHRS and YFSETQ. The CDR3 region has the DNA TGCGCCAGCAGCTTGAGCGCCGGGACTAGCAATCACAATGAGCAGTTCTTC. The encoded protein is CASSLSAGTSNHNEQFF.

This clonotype has at least ten counts. J is TRBJ2-7 and V is TRBV10-3, with 13 nucleotides matching TRBD2. With 5 bases clipped from V and 0 bases from J, the junction kept 7 bases outside the gene matches. CDR1 and CDR2 (germline): ENHRY, SYGVKD. This CDR3 is built from 17 residues. The CDR3 protein is CAISRTSGSISSYEQYF. CDR3 in DNA: TGTGCCATCAGTCGGACTAGCGGGAGCATTTCCTCCTACGAGCAGTACTTC.

With respect to this clonotype: Compared with germline, one end of the junction differs, possibly owing to a read error. The chain uses TRBV12-3 or TRBV12-4 and TRBJ2-3; TRBD2 matches at 11 bases. The CDR3 covers 18 residues. CDR3 amino acids: CTSSIPEGLAGGTDTQYF. The CDR3, as DNA: TGTACCAGCAGTATACCAGAAGGACTAGCGGGCGGCACAGATACGCAGTATTTT.

J is TRBJ2-3 and V is TRBV6-1; the match to TRBD2 covers 8 bases. CDR1 is MNHNS, CDR2 SASEGT, per germline. This CDR3 comprises 14 residues. V dropped 7 bases and J dropped 4; count of bases not matched to a gene: 7. For the CDR3, the DNA is TGTGCCAGCAAAACGGGAGGGAACGCAGATACGCAGTATTTT. It encodes CASKTGGNADTQYF.

The rearrangement links TRBV29-1 to TRBJ2-7; TRBD2 matches 13 bases. The CDR3 covers 13 residues. The germline V gene encodes CDR1 SQVTM and CDR2 ANQGSEA. Trimming took 4 bases from V and 3 from J; bases not matched to a gene: 0. Here the CDR3 DNA reads TGCAGCGTTGGGACTAGCGGGAGCTACGAGCAGTACTTC. This translates into CSVGTSGSYEQYF.

The gene calls are TRBV20-1 and TRBJ2-1; perhaps TRBD2 as D (5 bases). Germline CDR1 reads DFQATT; CDR2 reads SNEGSKA (reference sequence). CDR3 length equals 13 residues. Deletions cut 4 bases from V and 6 bases from J, with 13 bases between. CDR3 sequence: CSANGRALNEQFF. In nucleotides, the CDR3 is TGCAGTGCTAATGGGCGGGCCCTCAATGAGCAGTTCTTC.